This T cell receptor (beta chain) was documented in a study of tumor and adjacent non-tumor tissue in lung cancer. Study results and caveats: Tumor repertoires had a smaller top 100 clone share than normal lung. TCR diversity was significantly greater in tumor than normal lung tissue. Higher tumor TCR diversity was associated with shorter survival.

No cell sorting was done before RNA was extracted from the tissue. Distant lung tissue was collected more than 3 cm away from the tumor edge. TCRbeta libraries were built with three rounds of nested PCR, modified from ARM-PCR. TCRdb independently ran MiXCR on the multiplex PCR reads; one entry per CDR3 protein. The sample has 110,000 or so distinct CDR3 sequences, over 55% seen once. This clonotype was counted many times. Its specificity is unknown. In germline, CDR1 is MNHEY, CDR2 SVGEGT. The CDR3 has 13 amino acids. The J segment lost 6 bases and the V segment lost 5 bases, leaving 6 bases of the junction unmatched.

Sequencing input: distant non-tumor lung tissue. This clonotype originated in a man in his sixties with non-small cell lung cancer. V usage is TRBV6-2 or TRBV6-3 and J usage is TRBJ2-7, with 8 bases identical to TRBD1. CDR3 residues: CASSRTGIFEQYF. Written as DNA, the CDR3 is TGTGCCAGCAGTCGGACAGGGATTTTCGAGCAGTACTTC.